The 2 T cell receptor beta chains below all came from one sample that was sequenced in a study of blood T cell repertoires in COVID-19. The data were produced by immunoSEQ multiplex PCR, yet TCRdb's version contains in-frame clones alone and is incomplete. The sample lists about 390,000 clones; over 75% were seen once. The sample taken for sequencing was peripheral blood. The source is a woman between 55 and 75 years old with COVID-19, enrolled during active disease.

This chain links TRBV11-2 with TRBJ1-3; the D gene is possibly TRBD1 (6 bases). Trimming pared 3 bases from V and 4 bases from J, leaving 16 bases between. Germline CDR1 is SGHAT and CDR2 is FQNNGV. The CDR3 spans 16 residues. In nucleotides, the CDR3 is TGTGCCAGCAGCTTGGAACAGGGTTTGTCCGGAAACACCATATATTTT. Protein sequence: CASSLEQGLSGNTIYF.

The chain links TRBV2 to TRBJ1-5; the match to TRBD1 covers 9 bases. The CDR3 sequence is 15 residues long. From germline, CDR1 is SNHLY and CDR2 FYNNEI. J lost 0 bases, V lost 8 bases, and 5 bases had no gene match. The CDR3: CASGTGRNSNQPQHF. The CDR3 bases are TGTGCCAGCGGGACAGGGAGGAATAGCAATCAGCCCCAGCATTTT.